These 11 T cell receptor beta chains came from one sample sequenced in a study of spatial heterogeneity in lung cancer. Study-level findings and limits: Expanded intratumoral alpha and beta TCR counts tracked tumor mutation counts.

This sample's time point: sample taken at primary tumor resection. These TCRs' antigens remain unknown. A single record per CDR3 protein comes from TCRdb applying MiXCR to the 5' RACE reads. The repertoire consists of about 9,800 distinct CDR3 sequences, with around 51% occurring once and the leading ten covering 25% to 30%. Sequenced material: lung tumor tissue, taken at surgery. These receptors came from a female donor with early-stage non-small cell lung cancer.

There are a few counts of this clonotype. The chain has TRBV12-5 and TRBJ2-3, with TRBD1 matching 10 bases. J gave up 2 bases and V 4 bases, and 3 bases lay outside the gene matches. The CDR3 runs to 15 residues. CDR1 and CDR2 from the germline V gene are LGHNT and FRNRAP. CDR3 protein: CASGSGQGHTDTQYF. CDR3 nucleotides: TGTGCTAGTGGTTCGGGACAGGGGCACACAGATACGCAGTATTTT. Based on the CDR3 plus reference TRBV12-5 and TRBJ2-3, the full variable domain is DARVTQTPRHKVTEMGQEVTMRCQPILGHNTVFWYRQTMMQGLELLAYFRNRAPLDDSGMPKDRFSAEMPDATLATLKIQPSEPRDSAVYFCASGSGQGHTDTQYFGPGTRLTVL.

V gene TRBV5-1 combines with J gene TRBJ2-2, with a possible D match to TRBD2 (6 bases). The V gene lost 2 bases and the J gene lost 0 bases, with 8 bases spanning the gap. This CDR3 is built from 15 residues. Germline V gene lookup returns CDR1 SGHRS and CDR2 YFSETQ. The CDR3 sequence is CASSFRTTNTGELFF. For the CDR3, the DNA is TGCGCCAGCAGCTTTCGGACTACGAACACCGGGGAGCTGTTTTTT.

The sample holds a few counts of this clonotype. The chain combines TRBV27 with TRBJ1-6; D remains ambiguous. Trimming pared 5 bases from V and 0 bases from J, leaving 8 bases between. This CDR3 region has 15 residues. Germline CDR1 is MNHEY and CDR2 is SMNVEV (reference sequence). The CDR3 nucleotides read TGTGCCAGCAGTCCGGCGAGCTCCTATAATTCACCCCTCCACTTT. Protein sequence: CASSPASSYNSPLHF.

The chain is built from TRBV10-3 and TRBJ2-7, with D possibly matching TRBD1 (6 bases). Trimming stripped 3 bases from V and 2 bases from J, with 17 bases between. The CDR3 totals 16 residues. Germline loops: CDR1 ENHRY, CDR2 SYGVKD. CDR3 DNA sequence: TGTGCCATCAGTGACAAGGTCAGGACAGCCGCCTACGAGCAGTACTTC. Protein product: CAISDKVRTAAYEQYF.

This clonotype was counted once. The chain links TRBV12-3 or TRBV12-4 to TRBJ1-4, with D perhaps matching TRBD1 (6 bases). Trimming removed 4 bases at V and 7 bases at J, with 16 bases between. The CDR3 extends over 15 amino acids. CDR3 loop: CASSSPGGWSEKLFF. DNA for the CDR3: TGTGCCAGCAGTTCGCCGGGGGGCTGGAGTGAAAAACTGTTTTTT.

This clonotype was detected a few times. This chain links TRBV2 with TRBJ2-3, with TRBD2 identical over 12 bases. The CDR3 is 13 residues long. Germline V gene sequence: CDR1 SNHLY, CDR2 FYNNEI. Trimming at V came to 4 bases and at J to 10 bases, leaving 3 bases not matched to a gene. CDR3 sequence: CASSVSSGGAQYF. For the CDR3, the DNA is TGTGCCAGCAGTGTTTCTAGCGGGGGGGCGCAGTATTTT.

This chain connects TRBV6-1 to TRBJ1-2; D uncertain. Trimming shortened V by 6 bases and J by 5 bases, and 13 bases separated the two germline ends. This CDR3 is built from 13 residues. Per germline, CDR1 MNHNS and CDR2 SASEGT. CDR3 in amino acids: CASRLTVEYGYTF. The CDR3 bases are TGTGCCAGCAGGTTAACGGTGGAGTATGGCTACACCTTC.

The table lists this clonotype with a few counts. V gene TRBV18 combines with J gene TRBJ1-2, with unresolved D. This CDR3 has 17 residues. With 0 bases removed from V and 4 bases from J, the gap between germline ends came to 18 bases. Germline CDR1 reads KGHSH; CDR2 reads LQKENI. In nucleotides, the CDR3 is TGTGCCAGCTCACCACCAGCAGGTAGCTGGGGTGGCTATGGCTACACCTTC. Translation: CASSPPAGSWGGYGYTF.

The V and J genes are TRBV7-9 and TRBJ2-7; D is possibly TRBD2 (5 bases). The CDR3 extends over 15 amino acids. V was clipped by 2 bases and J by 7 bases, with 18 bases between them. CDR1 and CDR2 from the germline V gene are SEHNR and FQNEAQ (reference sequence). CDR3 residues: CASSLTGFVFKEQYF. CDR3 nucleotides: TGTGCCAGCAGCTTAACGGGGTTCGTATTTAAGGAGCAGTACTTC.

J is TRBJ1-2 and V is TRBV20-1, with D unresolved. The CDR3 is 12 amino acids. V was clipped by 3 bases and J by 2 bases, with 7 bases between them. CDR1 DFQATT and CDR2 SNEGSKA come from the germline V gene (reference sequence). CDR3 nucleotide sequence: TGCAGTGCTAGGTCTTGGAACTATGGCTACACCTTC. Protein: CSARSWNYGYTF.

This clonotype was detected a few times. CDR3: CASSTIGGSEAFF. The CDR3 coding sequence is TGTGCCAGCAGCACGATCGGGGGATCTGAAGCTTTCTTT. This chain joins TRBV7-9 and TRBJ1-1, with D perhaps TRBD1 (5 bases). The V gene's germline CDR1 is SEHNR and CDR2 FQNEAQ (reference sequence). The CDR3 covers 13 residues. V shed 5 bases and J shed 6 bases, with 13 bases lying between them.